The next 5 T cell receptor beta chains were all read from a single sample in a study of STAT5B mutations in CD4+ large granular lymphocyte leukemia. TCRdb keeps only in-frame clones here, not all; method: immunoSEQ multiplex PCR. There are roughly 34,000 clones in the sample; about four fifths occur only once, and nearly 4.5% lies in the top ten. Sequencing was done on a sample of CD4+ T cells from blood buffy coats. The receptors come from a human donor in good health.

The chain joins TRBV4-3 to TRBJ1-6; TRBD1 agrees at 10 bases. With 0 bases clipped from V and 9 bases from J, the junction kept 2 bases outside the gene matches. The germline V gene has CDR1 LGHNA and CDR2 YSLEER. This CDR3 is 15 amino acids long. The CDR3 sequence is CASSQEGTGVSPLHF. DNA for the CDR3: TGCGCCAGCAGCCAAGAAGGGACAGGGGTTTCACCCCTCCACTTT.

The DNA for the CDR3 is TGCAGCGAACACCTAGCGGGAGGGCACGGGGCCCACGAGCAGTACTTC. This codes for CSEHLAGGHGAHEQYF. This rearrangement joins TRBV29-1 to TRBJ2-7; 12 bases match TRBD2. The germline CDR1 and CDR2 sequences are SQVTM and ANQGSEA. This CDR3 spans 16 amino acids. V lost 7 bases to trimming and J lost 5 bases; unmatched junction nucleotides: 15.

This chain uses TRBV10-3 with TRBJ2-5; TRBD1 matches 10 bases. The J call is uncertain, as TRBJ2-7 better fits the DNA end. Germline assignment: CDR1 ENHRY and CDR2 SYGVKD. This CDR3 has 15 amino acids. The CDR3 DNA sequence: TGTGCCATCAGTGCGCCGGGACAGGGGACCTACGAGCAGTACTTC. It yields the protein CAISAPGQGTYEQYF.

The CDR3 DNA reads as TGTGCCAGTAGTATAGTTACAGGCCCTAATCAGCCCCAGCATTTT. Translating it yields CASSIVTGPNQPQHF. The rearrangement joins TRBV19 to TRBJ1-5; D is perhaps TRBD1 (5 bases). Germline V CDR1 and CDR2: LNHDA, SQIVND (reference sequence). The CDR3 runs 15 residues. Between the trimmed V and J ends, which lost 1 base and 4 bases, there was a span of 11 bases.

The chain joins TRBV27 to TRBJ2-7, with 7 bases aligning to TRBD2. The CDR3 contains 14 residues. V gave up 6 bases and J gave up 0 bases; unmatched junction bases: 5. Germline-derived CDR1 and CDR2 are MNHEY and SMNVEV (reference sequence). CDR3 DNA: TGTGCCAGCAGCCCCGGGACTACCTCCTACGAGCAGTACTTC. Encoded protein: CASSPGTTSYEQYF.